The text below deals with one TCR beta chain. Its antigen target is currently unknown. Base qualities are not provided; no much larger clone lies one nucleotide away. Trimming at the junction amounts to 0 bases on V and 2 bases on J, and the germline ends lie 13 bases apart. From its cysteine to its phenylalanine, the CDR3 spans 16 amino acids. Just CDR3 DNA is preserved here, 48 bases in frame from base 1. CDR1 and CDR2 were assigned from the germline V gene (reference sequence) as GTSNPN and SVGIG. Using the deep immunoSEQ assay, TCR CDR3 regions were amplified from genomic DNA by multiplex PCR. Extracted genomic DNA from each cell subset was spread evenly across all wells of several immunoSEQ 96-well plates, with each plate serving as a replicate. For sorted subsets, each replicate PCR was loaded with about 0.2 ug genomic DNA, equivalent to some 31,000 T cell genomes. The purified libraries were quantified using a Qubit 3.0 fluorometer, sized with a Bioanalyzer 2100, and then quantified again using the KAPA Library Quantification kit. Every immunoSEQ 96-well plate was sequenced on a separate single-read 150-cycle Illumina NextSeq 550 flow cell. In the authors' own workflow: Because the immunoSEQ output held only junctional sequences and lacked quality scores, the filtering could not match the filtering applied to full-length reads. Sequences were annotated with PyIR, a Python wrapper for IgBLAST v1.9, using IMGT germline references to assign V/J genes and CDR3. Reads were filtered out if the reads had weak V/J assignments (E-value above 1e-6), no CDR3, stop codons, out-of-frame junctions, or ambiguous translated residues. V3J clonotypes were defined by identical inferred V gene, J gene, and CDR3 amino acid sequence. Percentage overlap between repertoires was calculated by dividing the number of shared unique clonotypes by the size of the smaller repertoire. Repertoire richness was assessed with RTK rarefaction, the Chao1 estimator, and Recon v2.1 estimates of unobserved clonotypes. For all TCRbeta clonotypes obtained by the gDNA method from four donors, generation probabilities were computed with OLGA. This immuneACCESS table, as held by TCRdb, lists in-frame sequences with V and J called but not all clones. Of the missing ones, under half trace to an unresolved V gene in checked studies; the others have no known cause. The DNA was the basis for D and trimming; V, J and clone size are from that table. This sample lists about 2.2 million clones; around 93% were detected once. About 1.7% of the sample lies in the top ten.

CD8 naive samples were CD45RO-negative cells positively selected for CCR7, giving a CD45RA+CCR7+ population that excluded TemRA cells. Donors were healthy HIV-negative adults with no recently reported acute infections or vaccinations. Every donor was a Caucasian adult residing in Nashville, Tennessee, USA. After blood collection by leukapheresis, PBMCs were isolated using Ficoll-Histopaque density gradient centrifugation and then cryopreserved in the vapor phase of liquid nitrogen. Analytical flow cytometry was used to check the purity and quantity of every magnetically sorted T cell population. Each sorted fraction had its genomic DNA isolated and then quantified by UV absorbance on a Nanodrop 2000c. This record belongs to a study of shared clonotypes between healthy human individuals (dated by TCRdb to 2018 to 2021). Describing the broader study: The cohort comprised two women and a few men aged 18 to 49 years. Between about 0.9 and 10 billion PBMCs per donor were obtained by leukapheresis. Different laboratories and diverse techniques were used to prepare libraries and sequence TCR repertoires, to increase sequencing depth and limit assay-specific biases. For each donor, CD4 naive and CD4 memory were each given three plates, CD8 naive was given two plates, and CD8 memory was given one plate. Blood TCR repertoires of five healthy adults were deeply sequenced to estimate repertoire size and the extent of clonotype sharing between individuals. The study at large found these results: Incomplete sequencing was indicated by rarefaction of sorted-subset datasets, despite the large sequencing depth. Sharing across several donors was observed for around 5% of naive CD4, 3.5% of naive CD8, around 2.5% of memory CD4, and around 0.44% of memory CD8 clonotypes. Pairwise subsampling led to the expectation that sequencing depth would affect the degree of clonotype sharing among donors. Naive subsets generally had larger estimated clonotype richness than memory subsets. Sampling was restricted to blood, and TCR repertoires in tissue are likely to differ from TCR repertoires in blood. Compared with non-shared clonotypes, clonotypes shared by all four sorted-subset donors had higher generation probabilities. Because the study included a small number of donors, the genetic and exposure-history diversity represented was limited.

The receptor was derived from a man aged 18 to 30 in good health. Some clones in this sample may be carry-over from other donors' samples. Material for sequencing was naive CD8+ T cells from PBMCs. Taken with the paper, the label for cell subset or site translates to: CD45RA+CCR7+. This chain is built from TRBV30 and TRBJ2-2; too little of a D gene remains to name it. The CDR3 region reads CAWSVALLINTGELFF. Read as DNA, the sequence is TGTGCCTGGAGTGTCGCCCTCCTTATTAACACCGGGGAGCTGTTTTTT.